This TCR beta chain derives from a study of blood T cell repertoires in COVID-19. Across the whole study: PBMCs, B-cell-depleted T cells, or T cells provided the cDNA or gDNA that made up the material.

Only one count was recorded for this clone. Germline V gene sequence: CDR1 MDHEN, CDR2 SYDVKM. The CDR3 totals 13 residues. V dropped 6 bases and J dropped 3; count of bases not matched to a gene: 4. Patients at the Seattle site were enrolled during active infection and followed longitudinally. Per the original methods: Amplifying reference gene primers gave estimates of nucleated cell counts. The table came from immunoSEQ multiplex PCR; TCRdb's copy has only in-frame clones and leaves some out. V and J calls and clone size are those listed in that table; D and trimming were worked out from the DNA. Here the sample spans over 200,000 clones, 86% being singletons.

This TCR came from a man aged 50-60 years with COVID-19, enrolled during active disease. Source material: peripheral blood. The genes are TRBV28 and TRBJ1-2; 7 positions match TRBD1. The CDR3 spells CASRTGAYYGYTF. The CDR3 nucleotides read TGTGCCAGCAGAACAGGGGCCTACTATGGCTACACCTTC.